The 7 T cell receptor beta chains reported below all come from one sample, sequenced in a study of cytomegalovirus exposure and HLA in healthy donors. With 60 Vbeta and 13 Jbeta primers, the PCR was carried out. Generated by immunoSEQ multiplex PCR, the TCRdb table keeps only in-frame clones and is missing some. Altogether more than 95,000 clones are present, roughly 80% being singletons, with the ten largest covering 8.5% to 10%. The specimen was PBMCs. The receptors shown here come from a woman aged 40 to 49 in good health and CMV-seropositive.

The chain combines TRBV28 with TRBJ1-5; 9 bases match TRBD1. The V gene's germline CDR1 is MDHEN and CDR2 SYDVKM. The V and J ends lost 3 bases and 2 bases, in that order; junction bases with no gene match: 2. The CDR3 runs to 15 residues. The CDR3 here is CASSFRTGGNQPQHF. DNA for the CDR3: TGTGCCAGCAGTTTTAGGACAGGGGGCAATCAGCCCCAGCATTTT. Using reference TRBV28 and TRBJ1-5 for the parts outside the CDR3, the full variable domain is DVKVTQSSRYLVKRTGEKVFLECVQDMDHENMFWYRQDPGLGLRLIYFSYDVKMKEKGDIPEGYSVSREKKERFSLILESASTNQTSMYLCASSFRTGGNQPQHFGDGTRLSIL.

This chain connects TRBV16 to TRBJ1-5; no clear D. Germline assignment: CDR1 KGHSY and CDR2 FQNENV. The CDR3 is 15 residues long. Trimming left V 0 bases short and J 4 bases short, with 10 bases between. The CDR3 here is CASSQSWGGNQPQHF. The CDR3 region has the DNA TGTGCCAGCAGCCAATCTTGGGGAGGGAATCAGCCCCAGCATTTT.

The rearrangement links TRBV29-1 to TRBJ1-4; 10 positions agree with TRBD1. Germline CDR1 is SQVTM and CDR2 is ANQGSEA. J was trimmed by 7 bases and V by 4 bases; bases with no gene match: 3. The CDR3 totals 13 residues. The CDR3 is CSVAGTGVEKLFF. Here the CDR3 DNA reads TGCAGCGTTGCCGGGACAGGGGTTGAAAAACTGTTTTTT.

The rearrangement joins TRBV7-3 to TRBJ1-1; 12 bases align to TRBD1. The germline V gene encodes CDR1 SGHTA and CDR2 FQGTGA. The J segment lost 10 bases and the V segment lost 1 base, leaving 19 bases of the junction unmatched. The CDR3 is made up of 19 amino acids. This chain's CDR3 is CASSLKEGALGQGAAGAFF. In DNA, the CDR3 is TGTGCCAGCAGCTTAAAAGAGGGAGCCTTGGGACAGGGGGCCGCGGGAGCTTTCTTT.

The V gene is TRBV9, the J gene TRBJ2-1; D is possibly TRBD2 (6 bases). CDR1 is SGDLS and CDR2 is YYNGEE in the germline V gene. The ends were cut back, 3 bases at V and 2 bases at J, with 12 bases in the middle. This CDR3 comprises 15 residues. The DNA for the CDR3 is TGTGCCAGCAGCGAGAGTAGCGGCACCTACAATGAGCAGTTCTTC. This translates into CASSESSGTYNEQFF. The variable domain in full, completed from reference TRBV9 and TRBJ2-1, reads DSGVTQTPKHLITATGQRVTLRCSPRSGDLSVYWYQQSLDQGLQFLIQYYNGEERAKGNILERFSAQQFPDLHSELNLSSLELGDSALYFCASSESSGTYNEQFFGPGTRLTVL.

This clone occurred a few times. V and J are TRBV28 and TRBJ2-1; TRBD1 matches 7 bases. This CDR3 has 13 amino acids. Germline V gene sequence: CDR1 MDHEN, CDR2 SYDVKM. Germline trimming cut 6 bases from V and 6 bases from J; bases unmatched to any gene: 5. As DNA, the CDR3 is TGTGCCAGCAGACCAAAGGGGGCCAATGAGCAGTTCTTC. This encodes CASRPKGANEQFF.

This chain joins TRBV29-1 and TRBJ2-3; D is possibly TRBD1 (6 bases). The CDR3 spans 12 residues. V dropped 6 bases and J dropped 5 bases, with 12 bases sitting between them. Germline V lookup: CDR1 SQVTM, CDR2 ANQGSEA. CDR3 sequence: CSVSNRVDTQYF. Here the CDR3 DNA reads TGCAGCGTATCGAACAGGGTAGATACGCAGTATTTT.